This TCR beta chain was profiled in a study of CD8 T cells in Susac syndrome. This clonotype has a single count. The authors sequenced TCR beta from blood CD8+ and CD4+ T cells. Healthy donors matched for age and sex were used as controls. Negative isolation was used for CD8+ and CD4+ T cells and FACS enrichment for TEMRA cells. Reverse transcription of about 0.5 to 1 ug RNA was performed with random hexamers. TCRdb processed the immunoSEQ multiplex PCR reads anew with MiXCR; each CDR3 protein has one entry. The top ten hold roughly 0.13% of the sample, which has 180,000 or so distinct CDR3 sequences, 90% to 95% seen once. J was trimmed by 3 bases and V by 10 bases; bases with no gene match: 7. The CDR3 extends over 13 amino acids.

The gene calls are TRBV23-1 and TRBJ2-7, with 9 bases that match TRBD1. TRBV23-1 falls under the ORF class, with uncertain function. The sequence was obtained from a human donor in good health. Sequencing used CD4+ T cells from PBMCs. The CDR3 loop is CATRRQGGYEQYF. CDR3 in DNA: TGCGCCACACGTCGACAGGGGGGCTACGAGCAGTACTTC.